The following is a T cell receptor (beta chain) sequence with its context. Its antigen is unknown. V lost 7 bases, J lost 6 bases, and 17 bases lay in between. This CDR3 has 14 residues. Germline V gene lookup returns CDR1 LNHDA and CDR2 SQIVND (reference sequence). All donors participated as healthy donors of bone marrow. With 60 Vbeta and 13 Jbeta primers, the PCR was carried out. TCRdb's table, derived via immunoSEQ multiplex PCR, lists solely in-frame clones and lacks some. The table has 100,000 to 150,000 clones, about 78% seen once. The data stem from a study of cytomegalovirus exposure and HLA in healthy donors. Study-wide findings and caveats: A prior analysis recorded that most TCR beta V segments were productive about 87% or about 30% of the time. Some V segments, TRBV6-2 and TRBV6-3 among them, were indistinguishable and were therefore excluded. When analyzed later, the rates of TCR association showed variation by HLA locus, with DRB1 the most and HLA-C the fewest.

The clonotype originates from a female donor in good health and CMV-seronegative. The genes are TRBV19 and TRBJ2-3, with D perhaps matching TRBD1 (5 bases). The material sequenced was PBMCs. The CDR3 loop is CASKIKGSGDTQYF. CDR3 sequence (DNA): TGTGCCAGTAAAATAAAAGGATCAGGGGATACGCAGTATTTT.